This note documents a single T cell receptor (beta chain) sequence. The clone's antigen remains unknown. One base away there is no much larger clone; base qualities are not given. Each collaborating institution followed its own protocols to collect whole blood in K2EDTA tubes. Collaborator samples were shipped for TCRbeta analysis as frozen whole blood, isolated PBMCs, or DNA extracted from either sample type. TCRbeta CDR3 regions were amplified from genomic DNA by means of the immunoSEQ Assay, a bias-controlled multiplex PCR. The study's processing was this. Nucleated cell counts per sample were estimated from amplification of reference gene primers within the assay. Sequence reads were collapsed and filtered to measure the absolute abundance of every unique TCRbeta CDR3 rearrangement. For each sample, productive Simpson clonality was calculated by taking the square root of Simpson's diversity index across productive rearrangements. In its TCRdb copy, this immuneACCESS table keeps in-frame sequences only and misses some clones. Where compared with another copy, unresolved V genes explain less than half of these, and the others have no known cause. V, J and clone size reflect that table, while D and trimming were determined from the DNA. This sample lists roughly 55,000 clones; 80% to 85% were detected once. Clones ranked in the top ten supply under 2% of the sample.

This sample stems from a study of blood T cell repertoires in COVID-19 (TCRdb year 2020). About the study as a whole: Samples from collaborators originated in the United States, Italy and Spain and spanned both the acute and convalescent phases of COVID-19. The prospective study material was composed of cDNA or gDNA derived from T cells, B-cell-depleted T cells, or PBMCs. Where available, HLA class I and class II types were obtained from metadata supplied by the sample provider rather than from assay-based typing. Sample metadata almost always included a de-identified subject ID, COVID-19 status, age in years and sex. A freely available public database, intended as a resource for researchers studying the immune response to SARS-CoV-2, is where the repertoires were released. Samples were obtained from the ongoing ImmuneRACE study (first 160 participants) and from 1,254 subjects provided by 6 global collaborators. Subjects who had been exposed to COVID-19, were actively infected with it, or had recovered from it provided the deeply sampled blood TCRbeta repertoires that made up the dataset. Study-wide findings and limitations: The amount of clinical and demographic metadata varied by source and participant and was provided uncurated.

What was sequenced was peripheral blood. The clonotype comes from a woman aged 60-75 years with acute or convalescent COVID-19.

The CDR3 region reads CASRLQGEGTGYTF. The bases are TGTGCCAGCAGATTACAGGGGGAGGGGACTGGCTACACCTTC. This chain is built from TRBV6-5 and TRBJ1-2; 8 middle bases align to TRBD1. Clipping removes 6 bases from V and 7 bases from J, with 10 as the unmatched junction base count. The CDR3 runs 14 residues from the cysteine to the phenylalanine. Just the 42-base CDR3 DNA is kept, in frame starting at base 1. Looking up the germline V gene yields CDR1 MNHEY and CDR2 SVGAGI.